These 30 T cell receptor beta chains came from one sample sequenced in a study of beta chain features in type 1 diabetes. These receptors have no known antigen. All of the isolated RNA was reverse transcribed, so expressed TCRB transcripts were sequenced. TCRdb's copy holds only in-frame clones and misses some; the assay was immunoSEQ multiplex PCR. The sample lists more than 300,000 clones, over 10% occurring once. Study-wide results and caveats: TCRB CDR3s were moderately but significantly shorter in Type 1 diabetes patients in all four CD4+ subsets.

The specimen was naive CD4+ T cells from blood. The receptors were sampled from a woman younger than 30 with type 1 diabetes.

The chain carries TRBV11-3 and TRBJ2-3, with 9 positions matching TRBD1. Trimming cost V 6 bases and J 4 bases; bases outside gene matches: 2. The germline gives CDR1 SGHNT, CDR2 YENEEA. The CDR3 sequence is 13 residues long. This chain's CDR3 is CASRRDRADTQYF. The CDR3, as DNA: TGTGCCAGCAGGCGGGACAGGGCAGATACGCAGTATTTT.

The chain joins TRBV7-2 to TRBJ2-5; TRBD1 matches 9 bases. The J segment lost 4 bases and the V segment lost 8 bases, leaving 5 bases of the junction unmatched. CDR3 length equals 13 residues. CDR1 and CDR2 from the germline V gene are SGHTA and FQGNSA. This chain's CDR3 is CASDRGKGETQYF. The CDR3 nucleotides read TGTGCCAGCGACAGGGGGAAGGGAGAGACCCAGTACTTC.

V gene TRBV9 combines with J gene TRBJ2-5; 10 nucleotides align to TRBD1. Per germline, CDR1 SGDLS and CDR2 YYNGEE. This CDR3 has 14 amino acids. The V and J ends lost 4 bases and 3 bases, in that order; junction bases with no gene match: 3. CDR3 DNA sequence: TGTGCCAGCAGCCCAGGGACAGGGGAAGAGACCCAGTACTTC. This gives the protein CASSPGTGEETQYF.

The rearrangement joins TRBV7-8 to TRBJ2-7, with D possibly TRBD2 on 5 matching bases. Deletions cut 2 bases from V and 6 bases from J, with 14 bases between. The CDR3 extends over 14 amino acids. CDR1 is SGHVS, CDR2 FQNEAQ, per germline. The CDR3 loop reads CASSLWRAAGEQYF. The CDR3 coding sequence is TGTGCCAGCAGCTTATGGCGCGCGGCGGGCGAGCAGTACTTC. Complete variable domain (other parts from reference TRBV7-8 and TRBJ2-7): GAGVSQSPRYKVAKRGQDVALRCDPISGHVSLFWYQQALGQGPEFLTYFQNEAQLDKSGLPSDRFFAERPEGSVSTLKIQRTQQEDSAVYLCASSLWRAAGEQYFGPGTRLTVT.

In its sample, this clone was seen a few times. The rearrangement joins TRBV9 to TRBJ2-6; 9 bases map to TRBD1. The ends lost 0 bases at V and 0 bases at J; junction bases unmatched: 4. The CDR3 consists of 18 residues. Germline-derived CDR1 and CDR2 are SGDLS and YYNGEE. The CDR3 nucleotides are TGTGCCAGCAGCGTAGAGGGACAGGGCCGCTCTGGGGCCAACGTCCTGACTTTC. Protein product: CASSVEGQGRSGANVLTF.

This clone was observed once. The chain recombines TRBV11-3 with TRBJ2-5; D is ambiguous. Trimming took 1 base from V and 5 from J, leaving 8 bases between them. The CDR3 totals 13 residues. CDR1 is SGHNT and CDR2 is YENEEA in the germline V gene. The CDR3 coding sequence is TGTGCCAGCAGCTTAGTGGAGCAGGAGACCCAGTACTTC. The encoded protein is CASSLVEQETQYF. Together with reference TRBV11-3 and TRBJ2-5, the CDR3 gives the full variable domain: EAGVVQSPRYKIIEKKQPVAFWCNPISGHNTLYWYLQNLGQGPELLIRYENEEAVDDSQLPKDRFSAERLKGVDSTLKIQPAELGDSAVYLCASSLVEQETQYFGPGTRLLVL.

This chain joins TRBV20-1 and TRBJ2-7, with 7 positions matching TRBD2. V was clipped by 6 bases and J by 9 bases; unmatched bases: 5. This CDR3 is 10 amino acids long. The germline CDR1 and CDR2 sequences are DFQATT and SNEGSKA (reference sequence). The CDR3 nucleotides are TGCAGTGCAGGACTAGGGCGGCAGTACTTC. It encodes CSAGLGRQYF.

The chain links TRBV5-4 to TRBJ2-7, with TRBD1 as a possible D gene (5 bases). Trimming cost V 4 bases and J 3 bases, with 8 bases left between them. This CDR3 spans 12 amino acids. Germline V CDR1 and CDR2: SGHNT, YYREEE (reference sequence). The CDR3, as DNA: TGTGCCAGCAGCCCAGACAGCTACGAGCAGTACTTC. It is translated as CASSPDSYEQYF.

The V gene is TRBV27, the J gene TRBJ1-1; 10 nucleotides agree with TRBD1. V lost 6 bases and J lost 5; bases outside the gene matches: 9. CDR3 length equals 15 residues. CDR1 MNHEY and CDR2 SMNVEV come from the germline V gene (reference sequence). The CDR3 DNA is TGTGCCAGCAGCCCTACCAGGACAGGGGGAACTGAAGCTTTCTTT. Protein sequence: CASSPTRTGGTEAFF.

CDR3 protein: CASSRLGSGGTDTQYF. As DNA, the CDR3 is TGTGCCAGCTCACGCCTCGGTAGCGGGGGCACAGATACGCAGTATTTT. V gene TRBV18 combines with J gene TRBJ2-3; 8 nucleotides match TRBD2. Germline V gives CDR1 KGHSH, CDR2 LQKENI. CDR3 length equals 16 residues. V trimming: 4 bases; J trimming: 1 base; junction bases outside the gene matches: 7.

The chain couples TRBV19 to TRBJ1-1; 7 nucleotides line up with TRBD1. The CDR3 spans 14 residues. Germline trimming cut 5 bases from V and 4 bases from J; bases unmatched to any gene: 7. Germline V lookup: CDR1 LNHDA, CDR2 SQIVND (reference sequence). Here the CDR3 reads CASSPRQGGTEAFF. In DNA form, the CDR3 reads TGTGCCAGTAGTCCCAGACAGGGAGGCACTGAAGCTTTCTTT. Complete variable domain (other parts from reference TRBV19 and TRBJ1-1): DGGITQSPKYLFRKEGQNVTLSCEQNLNHDAMYWYRQDPGQGLRLIYYSQIVNDFQKGDIAEGYSVSREKKESFPLTVTSAQKNPTAFYLCASSPRQGGTEAFFGQGTRLTVV.

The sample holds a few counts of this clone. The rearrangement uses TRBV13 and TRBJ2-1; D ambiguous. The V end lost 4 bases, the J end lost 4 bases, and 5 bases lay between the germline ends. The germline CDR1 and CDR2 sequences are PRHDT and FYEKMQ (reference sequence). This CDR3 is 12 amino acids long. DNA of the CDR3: TGTGCCAGCAGCTCCCTTTACAATGAGCAGTTCTTC. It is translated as CASSSLYNEQFF.

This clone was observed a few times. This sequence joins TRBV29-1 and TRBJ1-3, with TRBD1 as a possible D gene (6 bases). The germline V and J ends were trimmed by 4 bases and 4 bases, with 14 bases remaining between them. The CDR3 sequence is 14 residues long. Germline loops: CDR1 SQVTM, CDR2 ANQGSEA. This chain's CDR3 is CSVVVRGAGNTIYF. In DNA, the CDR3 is TGCAGCGTTGTGGTCAGGGGAGCCGGAAACACCATATATTTT.

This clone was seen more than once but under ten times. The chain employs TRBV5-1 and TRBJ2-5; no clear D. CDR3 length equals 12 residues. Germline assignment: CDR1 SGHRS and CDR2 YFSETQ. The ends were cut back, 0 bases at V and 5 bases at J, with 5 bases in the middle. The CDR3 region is CASSLAGETQYF. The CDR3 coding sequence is TGCGCCAGCAGCTTGGCCGGGGAGACCCAGTACTTC.

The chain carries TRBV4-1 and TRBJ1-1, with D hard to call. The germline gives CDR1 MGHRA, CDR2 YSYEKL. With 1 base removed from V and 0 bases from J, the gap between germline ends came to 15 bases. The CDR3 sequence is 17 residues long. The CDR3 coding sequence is TGCGCCAGCAGCCAAGGAGGTTGGGAGCTCCTGAACACTGAAGCTTTCTTT. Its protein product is CASSQGGWELLNTEAFF.

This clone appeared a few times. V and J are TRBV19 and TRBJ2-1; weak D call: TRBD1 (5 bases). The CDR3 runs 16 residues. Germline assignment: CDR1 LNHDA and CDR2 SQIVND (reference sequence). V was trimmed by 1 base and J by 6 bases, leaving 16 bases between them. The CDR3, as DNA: TGTGCCAGTAGTATAGGTCAGCCAGGGCAAGTCAATGAGCAGTTCTTC. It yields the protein CASSIGQPGQVNEQFF.

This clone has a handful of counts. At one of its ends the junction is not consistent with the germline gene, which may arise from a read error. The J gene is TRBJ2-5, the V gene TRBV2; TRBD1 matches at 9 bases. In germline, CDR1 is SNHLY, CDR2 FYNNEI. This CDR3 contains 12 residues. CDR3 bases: TGTGCCAGCAACCGGGACAGGGCCGTGGGGGACTTC. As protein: CASNRDRAVGDF. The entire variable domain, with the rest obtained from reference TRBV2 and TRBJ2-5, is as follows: EPEVTQTPSHQVTQMGQEVILRCVPISNHLYFYWYRQILGQKVEFLVSFYNNEISEKSEIFDDQFSVERPDGSNFTLKIRSTKLEDSAMYFCASNRDRAVGDFGPGTRLLVL.

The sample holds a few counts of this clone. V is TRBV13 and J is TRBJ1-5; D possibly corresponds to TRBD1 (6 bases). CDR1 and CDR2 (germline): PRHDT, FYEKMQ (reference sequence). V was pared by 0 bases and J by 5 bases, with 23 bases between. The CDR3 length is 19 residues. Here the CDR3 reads CASSLGRLGGTNGHQPQHF. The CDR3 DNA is TGTGCCAGCAGCTTAGGTAGGTTAGGGGGTACCAACGGCCATCAGCCCCAGCATTTT. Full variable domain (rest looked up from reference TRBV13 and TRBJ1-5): AAGVIQSPRHLIKEKRETATLKCYPIPRHDTVYWYQQGPGQDPQFLISFYEKMQSDKGSIPDRFSAQQFSDYHSELNMSSLELGDSALYFCASSLGRLGGTNGHQPQHFGDGTRLSIL.

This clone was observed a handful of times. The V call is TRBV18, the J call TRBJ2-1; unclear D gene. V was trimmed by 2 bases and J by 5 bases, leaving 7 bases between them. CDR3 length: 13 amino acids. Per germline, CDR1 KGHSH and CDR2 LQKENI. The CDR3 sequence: CASSPGLDNEQFF. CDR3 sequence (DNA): TGTGCCAGCTCACCAGGGCTTGACAATGAGCAGTTCTTC.

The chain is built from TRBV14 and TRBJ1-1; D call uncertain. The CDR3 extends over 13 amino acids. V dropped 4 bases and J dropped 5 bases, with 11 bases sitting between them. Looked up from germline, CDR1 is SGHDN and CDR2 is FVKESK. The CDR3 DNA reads TGTGCCAGCAGCCGTAGACGGGAGACTGAAGCTTTCTTT. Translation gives CASSRRRETEAFF.

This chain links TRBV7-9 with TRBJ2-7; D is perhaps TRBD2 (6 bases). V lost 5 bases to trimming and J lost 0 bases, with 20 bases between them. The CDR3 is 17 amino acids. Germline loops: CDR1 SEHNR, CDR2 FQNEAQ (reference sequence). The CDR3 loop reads CASSLRREAGRSYEQYF. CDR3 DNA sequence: TGTGCCAGCAGCCTCCGGAGAGAAGCGGGCCGCTCCTACGAGCAGTACTTC.

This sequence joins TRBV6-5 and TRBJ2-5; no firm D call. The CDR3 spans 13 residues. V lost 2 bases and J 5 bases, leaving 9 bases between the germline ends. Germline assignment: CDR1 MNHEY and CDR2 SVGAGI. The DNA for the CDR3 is TGTGCCAGCAGTTACCAGTTCGGGGAGACCCAGTACTTC. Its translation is CASSYQFGETQYF.

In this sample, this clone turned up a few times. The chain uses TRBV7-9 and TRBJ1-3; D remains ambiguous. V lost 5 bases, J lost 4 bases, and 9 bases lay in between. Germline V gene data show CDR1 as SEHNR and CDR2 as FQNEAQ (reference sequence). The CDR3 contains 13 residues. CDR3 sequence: CASSPSGGNTIYF. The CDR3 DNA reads TGTGCCAGCAGCCCCAGCGGGGGAAACACCATATATTTT.

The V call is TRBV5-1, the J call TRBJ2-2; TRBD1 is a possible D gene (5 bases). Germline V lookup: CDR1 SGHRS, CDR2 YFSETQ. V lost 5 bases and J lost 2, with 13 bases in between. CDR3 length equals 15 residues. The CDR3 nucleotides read TGCGCCAGCAGATCTACAGGAGTTAACACCGGGGAGCTGTTTTTT. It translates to CASRSTGVNTGELFF.

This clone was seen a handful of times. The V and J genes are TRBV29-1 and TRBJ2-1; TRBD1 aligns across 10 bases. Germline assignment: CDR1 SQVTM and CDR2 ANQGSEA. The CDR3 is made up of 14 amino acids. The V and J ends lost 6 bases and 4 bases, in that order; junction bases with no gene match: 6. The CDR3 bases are TGCAGCGTCCAGGGGGGACAGGGGTACAATGAGCAGTTCTTC. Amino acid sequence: CSVQGGQGYNEQFF.

The CDR3 DNA is TGCGCCAGCAGCTTGGATAACAGGGGTGGGAGCACAGATACGCAGTATTTT. Translating gives CASSLDNRGGSTDTQYF. This rearrangement joins TRBV5-1 to TRBJ2-3, with 7 bases that match TRBD1. V lost 0 bases to trimming and J lost 0 bases; unmatched junction nucleotides: 7. CDR1 and CDR2 (germline): SGHRS, YFSETQ. The length of the CDR3 is 17 residues.

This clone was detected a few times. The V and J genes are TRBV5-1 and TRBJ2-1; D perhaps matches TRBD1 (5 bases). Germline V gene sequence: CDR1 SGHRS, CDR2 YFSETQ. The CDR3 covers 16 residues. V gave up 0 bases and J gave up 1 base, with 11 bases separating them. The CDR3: CASSLVTQGSYNEQFF. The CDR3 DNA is TGCGCCAGCAGCTTGGTCACCCAGGGATCCTACAATGAGCAGTTCTTC. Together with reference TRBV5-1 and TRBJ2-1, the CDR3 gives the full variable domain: KAGVTQTPRYLIKTRGQQVTLSCSPISGHRSVSWYQQTPGQGLQFLFEYFSETQRNKGNFPGRFSGRQFSNSRSEMNVSTLELGDSALYLCASSLVTQGSYNEQFFGPGTRLTVL.

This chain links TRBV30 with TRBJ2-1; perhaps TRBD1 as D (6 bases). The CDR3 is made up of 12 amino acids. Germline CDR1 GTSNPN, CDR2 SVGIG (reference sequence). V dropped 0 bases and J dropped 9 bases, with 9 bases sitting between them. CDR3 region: CAWSVPGVEQFF. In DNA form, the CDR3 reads TGTGCCTGGAGTGTACCAGGGGTTGAGCAGTTCTTC. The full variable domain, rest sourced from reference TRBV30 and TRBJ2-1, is SQTIHQWPATLVQPVGSPLSLECTVEGTSNPNLYWYRQAAGRGLQLLFYSVGIGQISSEVPQNLSASRPQDRQFILSSKKLLLSDSGFYLCAWSVPGVEQFFGPGTRLTVL.

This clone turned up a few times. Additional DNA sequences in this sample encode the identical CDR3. This CDR3 is CASSLGQSNQPQHF. CDR3 DNA: TGCGCCAGCAGCTTGGGGCAGAGCAATCAGCCCCAGCATTTT. The rearrangement joins TRBV5-1 to TRBJ1-5, with unresolved D. CDR1 is SGHRS, CDR2 YFSETQ, per germline. CDR3 length equals 14 residues. V lost 0 bases and J lost 1, with 5 bases in between.

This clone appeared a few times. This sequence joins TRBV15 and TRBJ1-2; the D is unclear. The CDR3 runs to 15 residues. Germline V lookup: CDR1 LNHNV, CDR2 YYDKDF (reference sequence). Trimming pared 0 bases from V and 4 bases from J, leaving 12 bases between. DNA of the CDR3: TGTGCCACCAGCAGAGATAGGCTGGGAGGCTATGGCTACACCTTC. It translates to CATSRDRLGGYGYTF.